This T cell receptor (beta chain) appears in the sequencing data of a study of T cell responses to AZD1222 COVID-19 vaccine. Study observations and caveats: Targets within unmutated variant regions were reportedly found for nearly half of spike-specific TCRs. Clonal diversity may have been underestimated in mostly white British donors.

CDR1 and CDR2 from the germline V gene are LGHNT and FRNRAP. CDR3 length: 15 residues. V was clipped by 1 base and J by 1 base; unmatched bases: 3. Sequencing used immunoSEQ multiplex PCR; TCRdb keeps in-frame clones, though not all of them. The top ten clones hold under 3% of a sample with just over 90,000 clones, 80% to 90% of them seen once. In this sample, this clone turned up a few times. Antigen: not known. The chain carries TRBV12-5 and TRBJ2-7, with 8 bases lining up with TRBD1. The sample in question was peripheral blood, obtained 28 days after the second AZD1222 dose. The sequence was obtained from an adult who received the AZD1222 COVID-19 vaccine. For the CDR3, the DNA is TGTGCTAGTGGTTTGGGGCAGGGGGCGTCCTACGAGCAGTACTTC. This codes for CASGLGQGASYEQYF.